This entry lists 11 T cell receptor beta chains sequenced from one sample in a study of identifying expanded T cells in peripheral blood. Profiled with immunoSEQ multiplex PCR; TCRdb holds only in-frame clones, not every one. The sample consists of approximately 90,000 clones, around nine tenths of them appearing once. Sequenced: blood. These receptors were taken from a person between 18 and 75 years old in good health.

The count of this clone is one. This chain uses TRBV4-3 with TRBJ1-2; possible D gene TRBD1, 5 bases. The CDR3 is 13 amino acids. V dropped 3 bases and J dropped 2 bases, with 7 bases sitting between them. Germline-derived CDR1 and CDR2 are LGHNA and YSLEER. The CDR3 bases are TGCGCCAGCAGCCAGGCAGGGAACTATGGCTACACCTTC. It encodes CASSQAGNYGYTF.

The V and J genes are TRBV6-5 and TRBJ2-7; D may correspond to TRBD1 or TRBD2 (5 bases each). The CDR3 sequence is 14 residues long. V lost 7 bases, J lost 3 bases, and 16 bases lay in between. The germline V gene encodes CDR1 MNHEY and CDR2 SVGAGI. CDR3 bases: TGTGCCAGCAATCCCCCCGGGGCCCTCTACGAGCAGTACTTC. It encodes CASNPPGALYEQYF.

J is TRBJ1-1 and V is TRBV7-9; D remains unclear. Trimming pared 5 bases from V and 1 base from J, leaving 8 bases between. Germline V gene data show CDR1 as SEHNR and CDR2 as FQNEAQ (reference sequence). The CDR3 is 13 amino acids. The CDR3 protein is CASSRRGNTEAFF. The DNA for the CDR3 is TGTGCCAGCAGCCGACGGGGGAACACTGAAGCTTTCTTT.

The sample holds one count of this clone. The chain employs TRBV30 and TRBJ2-1, with D possibly TRBD2 on 6 matching bases. Trimming stripped 0 bases from V and 2 bases from J, with 11 bases between. CDR1 is GTSNPN, CDR2 SVGIG, per germline (reference sequence). The CDR3 has 15 residues. CDR3 region: CAWSVLAGPYNEQFF. The CDR3 DNA sequence: TGTGCCTGGAGTGTGCTGGCGGGACCCTACAATGAGCAGTTCTTC. Together with reference TRBV30 and TRBJ2-1, the CDR3 gives the full variable domain: SQTIHQWPATLVQPVGSPLSLECTVEGTSNPNLYWYRQAAGRGLQLLFYSVGIGQISSEVPQNLSASRPQDRQFILSSKKLLLSDSGFYLCAWSVLAGPYNEQFFGPGTRLTVL.

The J gene is TRBJ2-7, the V gene TRBV9; 9 bases are shared with TRBD1. Trimming took 4 bases from V and 3 from J; bases not matched to a gene: 8. The CDR3 is 15 residues long. Looked up from germline, CDR1 is SGDLS and CDR2 is YYNGEE. The CDR3 is CASSFGGQGSYEQYF. DNA of the CDR3: TGTGCCAGCAGCTTTGGCGGACAGGGGAGCTACGAGCAGTACTTC.

The rearrangement links TRBV2 to TRBJ2-3; 12 bases fit TRBD2. The J segment lost 7 bases and the V segment lost 3 bases, leaving 11 bases of the junction unmatched. The CDR3 totals 17 residues. Germline CDR1 and CDR2: SNHLY and FYNNEI. CDR3: CASSEGLAGAGVNTQYF. The CDR3 nucleotides are TGTGCCAGCAGTGAGGGACTAGCGGGCGCCGGGGTGAATACGCAGTATTTT.

This sequence joins TRBV5-5 and TRBJ1-2; D not resolved. V was clipped by 0 bases and J by 6 bases, with 6 bases between them. The CDR3 contains 12 residues. CDR1 and CDR2 from the germline V gene are SGHKS and YYEKEE (reference sequence). The CDR3 nucleotides are TGTGCCAGCAGCTTGGACGGAGATGGCTACACCTTC. It encodes CASSLDGDGYTF.

The V call is TRBV2, the J call TRBJ1-2, with TRBD1 matching over 7 bases. The V and J ends lost 6 bases and 8 bases, in that order; junction bases with no gene match: 12. The CDR3 spans 14 residues. Germline CDR1 reads SNHLY; CDR2 reads FYNNEI. The CDR3 DNA follows: TGTGCCAGCAGCCCGGGACAGTTGGGATCGGGCTACACCTTC. It is translated as CASSPGQLGSGYTF.

The CDR3 region has the DNA TGCGCCAGCAGCCGAGGGACAGGGGAGGCTGAAAAACTGTTTTTT. Translation: CASSRGTGEAEKLFF. The chain is built from TRBV4-1 and TRBJ1-4; 10 nucleotides match TRBD1. V lost 4 bases and J lost 7; bases outside the gene matches: 6. This CDR3 has 15 amino acids. The germline V gene encodes CDR1 MGHRA and CDR2 YSYEKL.

This chain links TRBV19 with TRBJ1-5; perhaps TRBD1 as D (6 bases). Trimming took off 4 bases at V and 7 bases at J, with 11 bases between the two ends. This CDR3 comprises 13 residues. Germline values: CDR1 LNHDA, CDR2 SQIVND (reference sequence). CDR3 region: CASSTSGEQPQHF. The CDR3, as DNA: TGTGCCAGTAGTACCTCAGGGGAGCAGCCCCAGCATTTT.

The CDR3 spells CASSLQGWKTQYF. The DNA of the CDR3 is TGTGCCAGCAGCCTACAGGGGTGGAAGACCCAGTACTTC. This sequence joins TRBV11-2 and TRBJ2-5, with TRBD1 matching 7 bases. V shed 5 bases, J shed 6 bases, and the junction held 6 bases outside the gene matches. The length of the CDR3 is 13 residues. CDR1 and CDR2 from the germline V gene are SGHAT and FQNNGV.